This T cell receptor beta chain was recorded in a study of cytotoxic CD8 clonotypes in ibrutinib-treated CLL. Findings of the study overall: A rise in clonality was seen at ibrutinib response, and a fall back toward baseline was seen at progression.

Using immunoSEQ multiplex PCR, the repertoire was profiled, and TCRdb retains in-frame clones only, with some absent. The repertoire consists of around 130,000 clones, with approximately 80% occurring once and the leading ten covering around 3%. Regarding this clone: Its antigen is not identified.

The length of the CDR3 is 14 residues. Trimming cost V 5 bases and J 5 bases, with 10 bases left between them. The germline V gene encodes CDR1 MNHNS and CDR2 SASEGT. The sample was PBMCs, taken after 24 months of ibrutinib treatment. The gene calls are TRBV6-1 and TRBJ1-6, with D unclear. The sequence was obtained from a human donor with chronic lymphocytic leukemia. CDR3 amino acids: CASSPLRDNSPLHF. In DNA, the CDR3 is TGTGCCAGCAGTCCGCTGCGGGATAATTCACCCCTCCACTTT.